These 23 T cell receptor beta chains originate from one sample sequenced in a study of T cell responses to AZD1222 COVID-19 vaccine (dated by TCRdb to about 2021). The time point label on this specimen signifies: about 28 days (+/-7) after the second vaccine dose. Library preparation was by the immunoSEQ multiplex PCR assay. TCRdb retrieved this table from immuneACCESS and kept in-frame rearrangements only. Not all clones are present; in checked studies, unresolved V genes account for under half, and no reason is known for the remainder. Counted in this sample were roughly 80,000 clones; around 88% of them appeared once. The top ten hold around a tenth of the sample. The material was peripheral blood, obtained 28 days after the second AZD1222 dose. The receptors originated from an adult who received the AZD1222 COVID-19 vaccine.

The V and J genes are TRBV27 and TRBJ1-2; 8 positions agree with TRBD1. V lost 2 bases to trimming and J lost 4 bases; unmatched junction nucleotides: 12. There are 17 residues in the CDR3. CDR1 and CDR2 (germline): MNHEY, SMNVEV (reference sequence). The CDR3 here is CASSLRVGQGQGYGYTF. The CDR3 DNA sequence: TGTGCCAGCAGTTTAAGAGTCGGACAGGGACAAGGCTATGGCTACACCTTC.

This clone was seen once. J is TRBJ1-6 and V is TRBV7-9; 7 positions match TRBD1. Germline lookup yields CDR1 SEHNR and CDR2 FQNEAQ (reference sequence). Trimming cost V 1 base and J 7 bases; bases outside gene matches: 7. The CDR3 has 16 residues. The chain's CDR3 is CASSLVPQGLNSPLHF. CDR3 DNA sequence: TGTGCCAGCAGCTTAGTCCCACAGGGGTTGAATTCACCCCTCCACTTT. Filled out from reference TRBV7-9 and TRBJ1-6, the complete variable domain reads DTGVSQNPRHKITKRGQNVTFRCDPISEHNRLYWYRQTLGQGPEFLTYFQNEAQLEKSRLLSDRFSAERPKGSFSTLEIQRTEQGDSAMYLCASSLVPQGLNSPLHFGNGTRLTVT.

With regard to this clone: Other nucleotide sequences from this sample produce the same CDR3. The V gene is TRBV5-4, the J gene TRBJ1-4; D is perhaps TRBD1 (6 bases). Germline V CDR1 and CDR2: SGHNT, YYREEE (reference sequence). Trimming shortened V by 4 bases and J by 7 bases, and 17 bases separated the two germline ends. This CDR3 contains 15 residues. CDR3 in amino acids: CASSLGGTLSEKLFF. The CDR3, as DNA: TGTGCCAGCAGCCTGGGTGGGACATTATCTGAAAAACTGTTTTTT.

A single count supports this clone. The chain uses TRBV7-9 and TRBJ1-1, with TRBD1 matching over 8 bases. There are 14 residues in the CDR3. Germline assignment: CDR1 SEHNR and CDR2 FQNEAQ (reference sequence). Trimming cost V 6 bases and J 1 base; bases outside gene matches: 4. The CDR3, as DNA: TGTGCCAGCAGACACGGGACAGGGAACACTGAAGCTTTCTTT. Its protein product is CASRHGTGNTEAFF.

The rearrangement uses TRBV28 and TRBJ1-4; TRBD1 is a possible D gene (6 bases). This CDR3 spans 11 amino acids. V shed 5 bases and J shed 13 bases, with 11 bases lying between them. Germline CDR1 is MDHEN and CDR2 is SYDVKM. The CDR3 protein is CASSNRVRLFF. The CDR3 DNA sequence: TGTGCCAGCAGTAACAGGGTACGACTGTTTTTT.

The chain joins TRBV20-1 to TRBJ2-2; D might be TRBD2 (7 bases). Germline CDR1 reads DFQATT; CDR2 reads SNEGSKA (reference sequence). The CDR3 consists of 14 residues. V lost 3 bases to trimming and J lost 3 bases, with 11 bases between them. The DNA for the CDR3 is TGCAGTGCTAGTCGGGGGGCGGACACCGGGGAGCTGTTTTTT. Translated, it gives CSASRGADTGELFF.

The rearrangement links TRBV7-9 to TRBJ1-4, with a tentative D call TRBD1 (6 bases). V shed 5 bases and J shed 6 bases, with 19 bases lying between them. The germline V gene has CDR1 SEHNR and CDR2 FQNEAQ (reference sequence). This CDR3 region has 16 residues. The CDR3 region is CASSPSQGLIDEKLFF. In nucleotides, the CDR3 is TGTGCCAGCAGCCCATCACAGGGTTTGATTGATGAAAAACTGTTTTTT.

V gene TRBV11-1 combines with J gene TRBJ1-2; perhaps TRBD1 as D (5 bases). The CDR3 contains 14 residues. Trimming removed 5 bases from V and 4 bases from J, with 14 bases in between. The germline V gene encodes CDR1 SGHAT and CDR2 FQDESV (reference sequence). CDR3 DNA: TGTGCCAGCAGCCCGGGGGGTACGGGCTATGGCTACACCTTC. Its translation: CASSPGGTGYGYTF.

The chain couples TRBV29-1 to TRBJ2-2; 11 bases are a match to TRBD1. J gave up 4 bases and V 4 bases, and 2 bases lay outside the gene matches. The CDR3 is made up of 14 amino acids. CDR1 and CDR2 (germline): SQVTM, ANQGSEA. The CDR3, as DNA: TGCAGCGTTGGGGGACAGGGGGTCACCGGGGAGCTGTTTTTT. This gives the protein CSVGGQGVTGELFF.

V is TRBV9 and J is TRBJ1-2; TRBD1 matches 7 bases. Looked up from germline, CDR1 is SGDLS and CDR2 is YYNGEE. This CDR3 has 14 residues. V lost 5 bases, J lost 6 bases, and 10 bases stayed unmatched. DNA of the CDR3: TGTGCCAGCAGAGCCCTAACAGGGGACCATGGCTACACCTTC. The encoded protein is CASRALTGDHGYTF.

CDR3 residues: CASSLGGDPTDTQYF. In nucleotides, the CDR3 is TGTGCCAGCAGCCTGGGTGGGGACCCGACAGATACGCAGTATTTT. The chain employs TRBV5-6 and TRBJ2-3, with D possibly being TRBD1 or TRBD2 (5 bases each). CDR1 and CDR2 from the germline V gene are SGHDT and YYEEEE. The germline V and J ends were trimmed by 4 bases and 3 bases, with 15 bases remaining between them. The CDR3 is made up of 15 amino acids.

The gene calls are TRBV7-2 and TRBJ1-4, with TRBD1 identical over 8 bases. This CDR3 contains 14 residues. Germline V CDR1 and CDR2: SGHTA, FQGNSA. With 5 bases clipped from V and 4 bases from J, the junction kept 3 bases outside the gene matches. CDR3 coding DNA: TGTGCCAGCAGCACCGACAGGGGTAATGAAAAACTGTTTTTT. Translation: CASSTDRGNEKLFF.

The chain employs TRBV18 and TRBJ1-2, with D possibly matching TRBD1 (5 bases). Germline-derived CDR1 and CDR2 are KGHSH and LQKENI. V lost 2 bases and J 0 bases, leaving 16 bases between the germline ends. The CDR3 sequence is 17 residues long. The DNA of the CDR3 is TGTGCCAGCTCACCAACAGGCGGAGGACGAACTAACTATGGCTACACCTTC. Translated: CASSPTGGGRTNYGYTF.

The chain has TRBV2 and TRBJ1-6; 7 nucleotides agree with TRBD1. Germline V lookup: CDR1 SNHLY, CDR2 FYNNEI. Trimming took 7 bases from V and 7 from J; bases not matched to a gene: 7. The CDR3 covers 14 residues. CDR3 bases: TGTGCCAGCACCCCCCGGGACAGCAATTCACCCCTCCACTTT. This encodes CASTPRDSNSPLHF.

The chain has TRBV12-3 or TRBV12-4 and TRBJ2-5; D not certain. V was cut by 4 bases and J by 5 bases, with 8 bases left in between. There are 12 residues in the CDR3. CDR3 in DNA: TGTGCCAGCAGTTCAGTTTATGAGACCCAGTACTTC. It yields the protein CASSSVYETQYF.

This sequence joins TRBV27 and TRBJ2-2, with 7 bases fitting TRBD1. In germline, CDR1 is MNHEY, CDR2 SMNVEV (reference sequence). J gave up 5 bases and V 7 bases, and 10 bases lay outside the gene matches. This CDR3 has 15 amino acids. As DNA, the CDR3 is TGTGCCAGCACCTCTGCGAGGGGGCCGACCGGGGAGCTGTTTTTT. Amino acids: CASTSARGPTGELFF.

The genes are TRBV3-1 (or the pseudogene TRBV3-2) and TRBJ1-1; no firm D call. The V gene lost 2 bases and the J gene lost 3 bases, with 10 bases spanning the gap. Germline CDR1 and CDR2: LGHDT and YNNKEL (reference sequence). This CDR3 spans 14 amino acids. The CDR3 coding sequence is TGTGCCAGCAGCCAATTGAGAGGGCACACTGAAGCTTTCTTT. Protein product: CASSQLRGHTEAFF.

CDR3 nucleotide sequence: TGCGCCAGCAGCCATGGGGCCGGACGGAATCAGCCCCAGCATTTT. As protein: CASSHGAGRNQPQHF. J is TRBJ1-5 and V is TRBV4-1, with D tentatively TRBD1 (5 bases). The V gene's germline CDR1 is MGHRA and CDR2 YSYEKL. The CDR3 totals 15 residues. Trimming took 3 bases from V and 4 from J, leaving 13 bases between them.

The rearrangement uses TRBV6-5 and TRBJ1-4; possibly TRBD1 for D (6 bases). V was cut by 0 bases and J by 8 bases, with 16 bases left in between. In germline, CDR1 is MNHEY, CDR2 SVGAGI. The CDR3 consists of 16 residues. CDR3: CASSYSQRQEPEKLFF. DNA for the CDR3: TGTGCCAGCAGTTACTCGCAACGACAGGAACCCGAAAAACTGTTTTTT.

This clone has just a few counts. The chain joins TRBV3-1 (or the pseudogene TRBV3-2) to TRBJ2-4, with a possible D match to TRBD1 (6 bases). The CDR3 sequence is 16 residues long. Trimming stripped 3 bases from V and 1 base from J, with 13 bases between. Germline lookup yields CDR1 LGHDT and CDR2 YNNKEL (reference sequence). This chain's CDR3 is CASSQAPGVAKNIQYF. CDR3 bases: TGTGCCAGCAGCCAGGCCCCAGGGGTGGCCAAAAACATTCAGTACTTC.

This clone was observed a single time. The chain recombines TRBV18 with TRBJ2-7; 8 positions agree with TRBD1. Germline V CDR1 and CDR2: KGHSH, LQKENI. The CDR3 length is 16 residues. The V and J ends lost 2 bases and 0 bases, in that order; junction bases with no gene match: 6. The CDR3 is CASSPKDRGYSYEQYF. The CDR3 region has the DNA TGTGCCAGCTCACCAAAAGACAGGGGATACTCCTACGAGCAGTACTTC.

This clone occurred a few times. The chain joins TRBV19 to TRBJ2-7, with D perhaps TRBD2 (5 bases). V was pared by 3 bases and J by 3 bases, with 15 bases between. Germline V gene lookup returns CDR1 LNHDA and CDR2 SQIVND (reference sequence). The CDR3 runs 15 residues. This chain's CDR3 is CASSMYGQAGYEQYF. CDR3 DNA sequence: TGTGCCAGTAGTATGTACGGGCAGGCGGGCTACGAGCAGTACTTC.

This chain uses TRBV5-1 with TRBJ1-6, with a tentative D call TRBD1 (5 bases). The CDR3 sequence is 16 residues long. Germline V gene lookup returns CDR1 SGHRS and CDR2 YFSETQ. V lost 0 bases, J lost 10 bases, and 17 bases lay in between. CDR3 region: CASSLGAAGNGSPLHF. The DNA of the CDR3 is TGCGCCAGCAGCTTGGGGGCAGCAGGGAATGGGTCACCCCTCCACTTT.